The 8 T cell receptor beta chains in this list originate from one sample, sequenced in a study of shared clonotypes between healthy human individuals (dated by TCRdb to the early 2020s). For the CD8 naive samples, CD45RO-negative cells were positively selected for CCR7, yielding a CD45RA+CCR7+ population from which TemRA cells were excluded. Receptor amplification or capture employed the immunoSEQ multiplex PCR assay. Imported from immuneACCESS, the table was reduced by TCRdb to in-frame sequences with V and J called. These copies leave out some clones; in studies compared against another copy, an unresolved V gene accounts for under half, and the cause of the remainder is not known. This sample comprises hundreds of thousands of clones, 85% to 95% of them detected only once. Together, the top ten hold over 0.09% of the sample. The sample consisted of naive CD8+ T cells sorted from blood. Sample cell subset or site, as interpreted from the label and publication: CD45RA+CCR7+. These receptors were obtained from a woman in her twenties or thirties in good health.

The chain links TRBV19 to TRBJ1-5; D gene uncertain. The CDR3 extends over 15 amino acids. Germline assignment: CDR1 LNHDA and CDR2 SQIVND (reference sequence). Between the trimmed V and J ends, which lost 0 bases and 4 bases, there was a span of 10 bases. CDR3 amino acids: CASSIDAEGNQPQHF. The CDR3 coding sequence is TGTGCCAGTAGTATAGATGCGGAAGGGAATCAGCCCCAGCATTTT.

Here the CDR3 reads CASRDRGGDQPQHF. CDR3 DNA: TGTGCCAGCAGAGACAGGGGGGGAGATCAGCCCCAGCATTTT. V and J are TRBV27 and TRBJ1-5, with 9 bases identical to TRBD1. Trimming cost V 6 bases and J 5 bases; bases outside gene matches: 5. Germline V gives CDR1 MNHEY, CDR2 SMNVEV (reference sequence). This CDR3 region has 14 residues.

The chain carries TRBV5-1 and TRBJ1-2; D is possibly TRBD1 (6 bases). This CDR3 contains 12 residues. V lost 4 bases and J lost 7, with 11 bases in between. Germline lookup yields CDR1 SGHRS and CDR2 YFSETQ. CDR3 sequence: CASSTTGSGYTF. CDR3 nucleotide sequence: TGCGCCAGCAGCACAACAGGGTCTGGCTACACCTTC.

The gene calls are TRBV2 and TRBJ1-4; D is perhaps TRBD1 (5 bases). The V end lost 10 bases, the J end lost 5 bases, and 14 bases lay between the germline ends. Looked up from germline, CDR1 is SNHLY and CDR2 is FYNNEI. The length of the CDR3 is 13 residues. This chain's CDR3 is CAIFRDGNEKLFF. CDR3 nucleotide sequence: TGTGCCATCTTCCGGGACGGAAATGAAAAACTGTTTTTT.

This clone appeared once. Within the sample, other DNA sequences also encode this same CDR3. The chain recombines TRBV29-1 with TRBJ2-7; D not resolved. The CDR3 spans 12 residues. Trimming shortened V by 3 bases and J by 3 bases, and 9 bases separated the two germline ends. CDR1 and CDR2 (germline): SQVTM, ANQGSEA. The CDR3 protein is CSVEGTSYEQYF. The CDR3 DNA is TGCAGCGTTGAGGGCACGAGCTACGAGCAGTACTTC.

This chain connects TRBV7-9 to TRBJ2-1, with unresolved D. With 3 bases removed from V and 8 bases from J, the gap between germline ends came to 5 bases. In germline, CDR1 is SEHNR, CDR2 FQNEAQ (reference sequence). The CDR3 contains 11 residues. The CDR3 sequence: CASSLSYEQFF. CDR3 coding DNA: TGTGCCAGCAGCTTGAGTTATGAGCAGTTCTTC.

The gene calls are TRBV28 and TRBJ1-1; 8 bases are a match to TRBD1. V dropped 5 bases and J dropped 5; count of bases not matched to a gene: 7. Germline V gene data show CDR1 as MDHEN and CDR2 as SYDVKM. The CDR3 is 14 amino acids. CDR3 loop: CASSLTYRGTEAFF. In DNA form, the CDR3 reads TGTGCCAGCAGTCTCACCTACAGGGGGACTGAAGCTTTCTTT.

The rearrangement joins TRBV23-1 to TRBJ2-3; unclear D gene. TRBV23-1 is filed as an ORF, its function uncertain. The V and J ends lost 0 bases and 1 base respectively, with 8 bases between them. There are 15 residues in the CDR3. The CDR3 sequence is CASSQSGRGTDTQYF. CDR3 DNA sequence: TGCGCCAGCAGTCAATCAGGAAGAGGCACAGATACGCAGTATTTT.